The 26 T cell receptor beta chains presented below share a single source sample, sequenced in a study of cytomegalovirus exposure and HLA in healthy donors. The PCR contained 60 Vbeta and 13 Jbeta primers. Data came from immunoSEQ multiplex PCR; TCRdb stores just in-frame clones and leaves some out. The data show under 200,000 clones, with around 80% seen just once and around 2.4% held by the top ten. Material: PBMCs. The origin of the receptors is a female donor in good health and CMV-seronegative.

This chain links TRBV28 with TRBJ2-1; 10 bases are shared with TRBD2. Trimming cost V 2 bases and J 2 bases; bases outside gene matches: 0. Germline V CDR1 and CDR2: MDHEN, SYDVKM. This CDR3 has 15 amino acids. The CDR3 DNA is TGTGCCAGCAGTTTAACTAGCGGGACCTACAATGAGCAGTTCTTC. Translating gives CASSLTSGTYNEQFF.

The table lists this clone with a few counts. This chain connects TRBV4-2 to TRBJ1-3, with D tentatively TRBD1 (6 bases). The CDR3 has 16 residues. Trimming stripped 2 bases from V and 2 bases from J, with 13 bases between. Germline assignment: CDR1 LGHNA and CDR2 YNFKEQ. CDR3 nucleotides: TGTGCCAGCAGCCAATTAGCAGGGGAACCTGGAAACACCATATATTTT. Translation gives CASSQLAGEPGNTIYF.

This clone was counted only a few times. The chain uses TRBV27 and TRBJ2-7; 8 bases fit TRBD1. CDR1 and CDR2 from the germline V gene are MNHEY and SMNVEV (reference sequence). V gave up 2 bases and J gave up 3 bases; unmatched junction bases: 6. The CDR3 extends over 15 amino acids. The CDR3 reads CASSLRTGKVYEQYF. CDR3 coding DNA: TGTGCCAGCAGTTTAAGGACAGGGAAGGTCTACGAGCAGTACTTC.

J is TRBJ1-1 and V is TRBV28; TRBD1 is a possible D gene (6 bases). The CDR3 has 16 amino acids. The V and J ends lost 3 bases and 0 bases respectively, with 14 bases between them. Germline values: CDR1 MDHEN, CDR2 SYDVKM. CDR3 sequence: CASSLHRGWLNTEAFF. The CDR3 DNA sequence: TGTGCCAGCAGTTTGCATAGGGGGTGGCTGAACACTGAAGCTTTCTTT.

The V gene is TRBV21-1, the J gene TRBJ2-2; the table's D call, TRBD2, was not checked against the DNA. TRBV21-1 is noted as a pseudogene. The CDR3 extends over 15 amino acids. The CDR3 reads CASSTRGTKGGELFF. CDR3 coding DNA: TGTGCCAGCAGCACCCGGGGAACGAAGGGCGGGGAGCTGTTTTTT.

V gene TRBV7-9 combines with J gene TRBJ2-1, with TRBD2 matching 8 bases. V was clipped by 4 bases and J by 8 bases; unmatched bases: 13. This CDR3 comprises 16 residues. CDR1 is SEHNR and CDR2 is FQNEAQ in the germline V gene (reference sequence). The chain's CDR3 is CASSSGLGTSFHEQFF. DNA for the CDR3: TGTGCCAGCAGCTCGGGGTTGGGGACTAGTTTCCATGAGCAGTTCTTC.

The CDR3 nucleotides read TGTGCCAGCAGCCAAGATCCGGAAGGGGGCAATGAGCAGTTCTTC. Translating it yields CASSQDPEGGNEQFF. This rearrangement joins TRBV4-2 to TRBJ2-1, with D perhaps TRBD1 (6 bases). This CDR3 has 15 amino acids. With 0 bases removed from V and 6 bases from J, the gap between germline ends came to 12 bases. Germline V gives CDR1 LGHNA, CDR2 YNFKEQ.

In DNA form, the CDR3 reads TGTGCCAGCAGCTTAGCGCAGCGCTCAACCTATTTCTTC. It translates to CASSLAQRSTYFF. The chain employs TRBV7-2 and TRBJ2-1; D unresolved. The ends were cut back, 0 bases at V and 16 bases at J, with 16 bases in the middle. CDR1 is SGHTA, CDR2 FQGNSA, per germline. This CDR3 comprises 13 residues.

The chain links TRBV7-3 to TRBJ2-1, with 14 bases aligning to TRBD2. The CDR3 contains 16 residues. In germline, CDR1 is SGHTA, CDR2 FQGTGA. J lost 8 bases, V lost 5 bases, and 8 bases had no gene match. The CDR3 DNA reads TGTGCCAGCAGCCCTTACGGGACTAGCGGGGGAGATGAGCAGTTCTTC. Translated, it gives CASSPYGTSGGDEQFF.

This clone was seen only once. The chain has TRBV13 and TRBJ2-1; the match to TRBD2 covers 7 bases. This CDR3 is built from 15 residues. CDR1 is PRHDT and CDR2 is FYEKMQ in the germline V gene (reference sequence). The V segment lost 1 base and the J segment 7 bases; nucleotides outside the gene matches: 7. The CDR3 region has the DNA TGTGCCAGCAGCTTAGTTGGCGGGAGTAGGAATGAGCAGTTCTTC. It yields the protein CASSLVGGSRNEQFF. The full variable domain, its missing parts supplied by reference TRBV13 and TRBJ2-1, is AAGVIQSPRHLIKEKRETATLKCYPIPRHDTVYWYQQGPGQDPQFLISFYEKMQSDKGSIPDRFSAQQFSDYHSELNMSSLELGDSALYFCASSLVGGSRNEQFFGPGTRLTVL.

Only a few counts were recorded for this clone. The chain combines TRBV4-3 with TRBJ2-6; D is uncertain. Trimming left V 0 bases short and J 0 bases short, with 6 bases between. In germline, CDR1 is LGHNA, CDR2 YSLEER. The CDR3 is 16 residues long. For the CDR3, the DNA is TGCGCCAGCAGCCAAGAGGCTAGCTCTGGGGCCAACGTCCTGACTTTC. This gives the protein CASSQEASSGANVLTF.

CDR3 residues: CSANSVDTQYF. The CDR3 region has the DNA TGCAGTGCCAATAGTGTGGATACGCAGTATTTT. The chain is built from TRBV20-1 and TRBJ2-3; D not resolved. The CDR3 runs 11 residues. The germline CDR1 and CDR2 sequences are DFQATT and SNEGSKA (reference sequence). V dropped 6 bases and J dropped 6 bases, with 10 bases sitting between them.

This chain joins TRBV2 and TRBJ2-2; 9 positions match TRBD1. V was pared by 6 bases and J by 7 bases, with 9 bases of the junction left unmatched. The V gene's germline CDR1 is SNHLY and CDR2 FYNNEI. This CDR3 comprises 15 residues. As DNA, the CDR3 is TGTGCCAGCAGGGAACAGGGGGCAGGGGTCGGGGAGCTGTTTTTT. Protein product: CASREQGAGVGELFF.

V is TRBV2 and J is TRBJ1-5; 11 nucleotides match TRBD1. The CDR3 runs to 15 residues. Germline CDR1 reads SNHLY; CDR2 reads FYNNEI. Trimming took 6 bases from V and 2 from J; bases not matched to a gene: 3. The chain's CDR3 is CASSGTGGGNQPQHF. DNA of the CDR3: TGTGCCAGCAGCGGGACAGGGGGGGGCAATCAGCCCCAGCATTTT.

The V gene is TRBV19, the J gene TRBJ2-1; TRBD2 might be the D (5 bases). Trimming took 8 bases from V and 0 from J, leaving 14 bases between them. Germline V gives CDR1 LNHDA, CDR2 SQIVND (reference sequence). CDR3 length: 15 residues. This chain's CDR3 is CASAKSGSSYNEQFF. In nucleotides, the CDR3 is TGTGCCAGTGCAAAGAGCGGTAGCTCCTACAATGAGCAGTTCTTC.

The rearrangement uses TRBV14 and TRBJ2-1; weak D call: TRBD1 (6 bases). CDR3 size: 14 residues. Trimming stripped 3 bases from V and 9 bases from J, with 15 bases between. Germline lookup yields CDR1 SGHDN and CDR2 FVKESK. CDR3 amino acids: CASSQPGVGLEQFF. In nucleotides, the CDR3 is TGTGCCAGCAGCCAGCCAGGGGTGGGCCTTGAGCAGTTCTTC.

The gene calls are TRBV2 and TRBJ2-5; D might be TRBD2 (6 bases). V was pared by 7 bases and J by 1 base, with 16 bases between. This CDR3 is built from 15 residues. CDR1 and CDR2 (germline): SNHLY, FYNNEI. The chain's CDR3 is CASTPSVGFQETQYF. The CDR3 DNA sequence: TGTGCCAGCACCCCTAGCGTCGGATTCCAAGAGACCCAGTACTTC.

CDR3 in DNA: TGCGCCAGCAGCCAAGCGGGGACATCTCGAAATTCACCCCTCCACTTT. Translation: CASSQAGTSRNSPLHF. The chain links TRBV4-3 to TRBJ1-6; perhaps TRBD1 as D (6 bases). Trimming took off 1 base at V and 7 bases at J, with 14 bases between the two ends. This CDR3 has 16 amino acids. Germline CDR1 reads LGHNA; CDR2 reads YSLEER.

This chain joins TRBV30 and TRBJ2-2, with D perhaps matching TRBD2 (5 bases). Germline CDR1 reads GTSNPN; CDR2 reads SVGIG (reference sequence). V lost 3 bases to trimming and J lost 7 bases, with 12 bases between them. The CDR3 spans 13 residues. The CDR3 here is CAWRPPGVGELFF. CDR3 DNA sequence: TGTGCCTGGAGGCCCCCCGGGGTCGGGGAGCTGTTTTTT. Full variable domain (outside the CDR3, taken from reference TRBV30 and TRBJ2-2): SQTIHQWPATLVQPVGSPLSLECTVEGTSNPNLYWYRQAAGRGLQLLFYSVGIGQISSEVPQNLSASRPQDRQFILSSKKLLLSDSGFYLCAWRPPGVGELFFGEGSRLTVL.

This sequence joins TRBV9 and TRBJ2-5; D perhaps matches TRBD2 (5 bases). From germline, CDR1 is SGDLS and CDR2 YYNGEE. Trimming stripped 3 bases from V and 0 bases from J, with 12 bases between. The CDR3 spans 15 residues. In DNA form, the CDR3 reads TGTGCCAGCAGCGCGGACTCGACGTACCAAGAGACCCAGTACTTC. Protein: CASSADSTYQETQYF.

This clone has a handful of counts. The chain has TRBV27 and TRBJ1-1, with D possibly TRBD1 on 6 matching bases. Germline CDR1 is MNHEY and CDR2 is SMNVEV (reference sequence). The V and J ends lost 8 bases and 0 bases respectively, with 10 bases between them. The CDR3 consists of 13 residues. This CDR3 reads CASWDTMNTEAFF. The CDR3 nucleotides are TGTGCCAGCTGGGACACCATGAACACTGAAGCTTTCTTT.

This clone was seen a handful of times. The CDR3, as DNA: TGCGCCAGCAGCCCCCAGGGGGGTATGGAGCAGTACTTC. Translation gives CASSPQGGMEQYF. The genes are TRBV4-1 and TRBJ2-7; maybe TRBD1 (7 bases). CDR3 length: 13 residues. Between the trimmed V and J ends, which lost 4 bases and 7 bases, there was a span of 14 bases. CDR1 and CDR2 (germline): MGHRA, YSYEKL.

The rearrangement uses TRBV6-6 and TRBJ2-1; TRBD2 aligns across 10 bases. Unmatched junction bases numbered 3, after V lost 2 bases and J lost 2 bases. There are 16 residues in the CDR3. CDR1 is MNHNY, CDR2 SVGAGI, per germline (reference sequence). As DNA, the CDR3 is TGTGCCAGCAGTTACAGAGCGGGAGGGCCCTACAATGAGCAGTTCTTC. Its translation is CASSYRAGGPYNEQFF.

This clone was found once. The chain joins TRBV18 to TRBJ2-1; D remains ambiguous. From germline, CDR1 is KGHSH and CDR2 LQKENI. The CDR3 contains 13 residues. Deletions cut 2 bases from V and 6 bases from J, with 8 bases between. This CDR3 reads CASSPTMANEQFF. The CDR3 DNA follows: TGTGCCAGCTCACCAACTATGGCCAATGAGCAGTTCTTC.

This chain links TRBV9 with TRBJ2-3; 8 positions match TRBD1. The CDR3 is 15 residues long. From germline, CDR1 is SGDLS and CDR2 YYNGEE. V was pared by 0 bases and J by 6 bases, with 6 bases of the junction left unmatched. This chain's CDR3 is CASSVAAGGSDTQYF. CDR3 nucleotides: TGTGCCAGCAGCGTAGCGGCAGGGGGCAGCGATACGCAGTATTTT.

The chain uses TRBV14 and TRBJ2-1; D possibly corresponds to TRBD1 (6 bases). This CDR3 has 15 residues. CDR1 is SGHDN and CDR2 is FVKESK in the germline V gene. Trimming cost V 2 bases and J 4 bases, with 12 bases left between them. The CDR3 DNA reads TGTGCCAGCAGCCAACCCACGACAGGTTACAATGAGCAGTTCTTC. Translating it yields CASSQPTTGYNEQFF.